The clone carrying this TCR beta chain was picked up a small number of times. The target antigen is unknown. The data are from a study of T cells in Graves' hyperthyroidism and ophthalmopathy. Study-level background: Peripheral blood was taken when the disease was first diagnosed, before any treatment began.

Exclusion followed for patients with uncontrolled infection, other autoimmune disease, pregnancy or lactation. Study-wide results and caveats: In the blood, most expanded thyroid clonotypes above 0.001 appeared as well.

Amplified TCR beta CDR3 regions came from RNA transcripts. Using the HTBI primer set, a first-round RT-PCR was run on the TCR CDR3. TCRdb processed the multiplex PCR reads anew with MiXCR; each CDR3 protein has one entry. The sample holds 450,000 to 650,000 distinct CDR3 sequences, less than 25% seen once. The TCR sequence derives from a man younger than 35 with Graves' hyperthyroidism. Sequenced material: blood.

The CDR3 here is CASSPNYSYNSPLHF. The CDR3, as DNA: TGTGCCAGCTCACCAAATTACTCCTATAATTCACCCCTCCACTTT. This sequence joins TRBV18 and TRBJ1-6; no clear D. This CDR3 has 15 residues. Trimming left V 2 bases short and J 0 bases short, with 5 bases between. Germline CDR1 and CDR2: KGHSH and LQKENI.